This is a list of T cell receptor beta chains from one sample in a study. TCRdb reprocessed the 5' RACE reads via MiXCR and lists one record per CDR3 protein. The top ten hold about 2.3% of the sample, which has about 61,000 distinct CDR3 sequences, just under 30% seen once. What was sequenced was tumor-infiltrating naive CD4+ T cells sorted from the breast tumor. These receptors came from a female donor with breast cancer. CDR3s leave out the opening cysteine and the closing phenylalanine or tryptophan. Clone size is stated in some rows and not others, as once, few, many or a class when expanded.

>few|TRBV4-1
ASSQEWANEQF
>few|TRBV20-1
SAPDSQRSYNEQF
>-|TRBV3-1
ASSQGSWQY
>once|TRBV29-1
SMGDPPSEQF
>-|TRBV5-5
ASSPAGGLETQY
>-|TRBV28
ASRKGTGLENEKLF
>few|TRBV28
ASSLRTTSGPSYNEQF
>-|TRBV11-1
ASSPRGIGSTPRTQY
>-|TRBV7-9
ASSTTGVSDTQY
>many|TRBV29-1
SVEEVIYGEQF
>-|TRBV3-1
ASSQVTGSNYDEQF
>-|TRBV3-1
ASSQVLSNQPQH
>-|TRBV7-2
ASSLVGSSRLGETQY
>-|TRBV9
ASSLGQGSSTGELF
>-|TRBV10-2
ASRKDRGLSPLH
>-|TRBV5-6
ASSATGGRYGYT
>-|TRBV5-1
ASSLTGTSSEQY
>-|TRBV4-1
ASSQASTVFSGELF
>-|TRBV6-2/TRBV6-3
ASSPDGRNSPRH
>few|TRBV7-2
ASSLGSSSGANVLT
>-|TRBV4-1
ASSQPDYQETQY
>medium-sized|TRBV9
ASSRDTDTQY
>-|TRBV5-1
ASSLGMRAEGSGELF
>few|TRBV7-9
ASSLDGWGDGENQPQH
>-|TRBV5-1
ASSLQGAKDSPLH
>-|TRBV5-1
ASSGPDEQF
>few|TRBV7-8
ASSFGGSWGTEAF
>many|TRBV5-6
ASSFVGTEAF
>-|TRBV30
AWSVTGRNTIY
>-|TRBV5-1
ASSLRTGGANTGELF
>few|TRBV2
ASRKGVGGQGINEQF
>-|TRBV2
ASSTGQPTEAF
>-|TRBV4-3
ASSQENRQGDTQY